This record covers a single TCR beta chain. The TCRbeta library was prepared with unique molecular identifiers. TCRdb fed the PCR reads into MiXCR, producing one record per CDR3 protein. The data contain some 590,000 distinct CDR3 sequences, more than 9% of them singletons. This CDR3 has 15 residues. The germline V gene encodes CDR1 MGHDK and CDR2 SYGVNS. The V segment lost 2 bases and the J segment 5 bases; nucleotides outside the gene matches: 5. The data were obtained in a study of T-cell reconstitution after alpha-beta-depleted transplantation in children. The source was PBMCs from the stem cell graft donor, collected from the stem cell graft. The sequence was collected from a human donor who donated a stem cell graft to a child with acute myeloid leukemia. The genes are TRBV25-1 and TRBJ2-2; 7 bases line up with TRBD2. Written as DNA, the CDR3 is TGTGCCAGCAGTGAAAGAGTCGGGAGGACCGGGGAGCTGTTTTTT. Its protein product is CASSERVGRTGELFF. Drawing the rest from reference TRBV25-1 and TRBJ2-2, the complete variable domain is EADIYQTPRYLVIGTGKKITLECSQTMGHDKMYWYQQDPGMELHLIHYSYGVNSTEKGDLSSESTVSRIRTEHFPLTLESARPSHTSQYLCASSERVGRTGELFFGEGSRLTVL.